This T cell receptor beta chain stems from a study of graft-versus-host responses after intestinal transplantation. Study background: All recipients got anti-thymocyte globulin induction, then tacrolimus and steroids for roughly three years.

Notes on the study in general: In recipient marrow, GvH clones were found, and some appeared first in ileum or blood. Graft-versus-host to host-versus-graft clonal ratios in allografts were high in patients with graft-donor T cell macrochimerism. There was an association between peak levels of circulating GvH clones and early post-transplant HvG declines.

Per the germline V gene, CDR1 is PRHDT and CDR2 is FYEKMQ (reference sequence). Trimming removed 8 bases from V and 0 bases from J, with 20 bases in between. The length of the CDR3 is 16 residues. A word on this clone: What it binds is not known.

Repertoires were generated with immunoSEQ multiplex PCR, while TCRdb's copy carries only in-frame clones and drops some. The data hold tens of thousands of clones, with just over 90% observed a single time. The input for sequencing was unstimulated CD8+ T cells sorted from spleen or lymph node cells, taken before intestinal transplant. The source of this sequence is a human donor who received an intestinal transplant. The chain carries TRBV13 and TRBJ2-7; D is possibly TRBD1 (6 bases). CDR3 coding DNA: TGTGCCAGCTCACCCGAAAACCGGGACATCTCCTACGAGCAGTACTTC. Translation gives CASSPENRDISYEQYF.